Listed below are T cell receptor beta chains from one sample, sequenced in a study of cytomegalovirus exposure and HLA in healthy donors. Profiling relied on immunoSEQ multiplex PCR, and the TCRdb table lists in-frame clones only, not all of them. The sample records 110,000 to 150,000 clones, roughly 75% being singletons. Sequenced material: PBMCs. These receptors were collected from a female donor in good health and CMV-seronegative. CDR3s include the opening cysteine and the closing phenylalanine or tryptophan. The order of the fields is clone size, CDR3 length, V gene, CDR3 protein. Expanded clones are given a class, and other clones once, few, many or no size at all.

clone_size: once
cdr3_length: 15
v_call: TRBV2
cdr3_aa: CASSKDRAGNYGYTF

clone_size: -
cdr3_length: 14
v_call: TRBV7-9
cdr3_aa: CASSSSGTDTEAFF

clone_size: -
cdr3_length: 14
v_call: TRBV6-5
cdr3_aa: CASSNPGQGRSYTF

clone_size: few
cdr3_length: 13
v_call: TRBV28
cdr3_aa: CASSDRFNQPQHF

clone_size: -
cdr3_length: 15
v_call: TRBV9
cdr3_aa: CASSVASGRIDEQFF

clone_size: -
cdr3_length: 15
v_call: TRBV30
cdr3_aa: CAVDAPRGIYNEQFF

clone_size: -
cdr3_length: 15
v_call: TRBV27
cdr3_aa: CASSSPGQGLYGYTF

clone_size: -
cdr3_length: 15
v_call: TRBV19
cdr3_aa: CASSTGLGNTGELFF

clone_size: -
cdr3_length: 19
v_call: TRBV19
cdr3_aa: CASSIDPGLAGVGTDTQYF

clone_size: -
cdr3_length: 13
v_call: TRBV10-3
cdr3_aa: CAISEFPDREAFF

clone_size: -
cdr3_length: 15
v_call: TRBV28
cdr3_aa: CASSLQLNSNQPQHF

clone_size: -
cdr3_length: 15
v_call: TRBV4-2
cdr3_aa: CASSQARTGGNTIYF

clone_size: -
cdr3_length: 13
v_call: TRBV27
cdr3_aa: CASSFRDNSPLHF

clone_size: -
cdr3_length: 17
v_call: TRBV19
cdr3_aa: CASYGSPGQGGNQPQHF

clone_size: -
cdr3_length: 15
v_call: TRBV6-6
cdr3_aa: CASSSPAGGLYEQYF

clone_size: -
cdr3_length: 14
v_call: TRBV11-2
cdr3_aa: CASSRDFDTDTQYF

clone_size: -
cdr3_length: 14
v_call: TRBV7-9
cdr3_aa: CASSPTLMNTEAFF

clone_size: once
cdr3_length: 14
v_call: TRBV9
cdr3_aa: CASSSAGSTDTQYF

clone_size: -
cdr3_length: 14
v_call: TRBV7-2
cdr3_aa: CASSLDRGDQPQHF

clone_size: -
cdr3_length: 12
v_call: TRBV7-8
cdr3_aa: CASSPRPTEAFF

clone_size: -
cdr3_length: 10
v_call: TRBV10-1
cdr3_aa: CASRQGEQYF

clone_size: -
cdr3_length: 14
v_call: TRBV4-1
cdr3_aa: CASSHGTANEKLFF

clone_size: many
cdr3_length: 12
v_call: TRBV28
cdr3_aa: CASSLDRAEQYF

clone_size: -
cdr3_length: 13
v_call: TRBV7-3
cdr3_aa: CASSPGPNTEAFF

clone_size: -
cdr3_length: 15
v_call: TRBV7-3
cdr3_aa: CASSFGLASTDTQYF

clone_size: -
cdr3_length: 18
v_call: TRBV9
cdr3_aa: CASSGPPTGGRAYNEQFF

clone_size: -
cdr3_length: 13
v_call: TRBV6-1
cdr3_aa: CASSDVGGEKLFF

clone_size: -
cdr3_length: 16
v_call: TRBV7-9
cdr3_aa: CASSLAQGPADNEQFF

clone_size: -
cdr3_length: 12
v_call: TRBV6-1
cdr3_aa: CASSTGGPGYTF

clone_size: -
cdr3_length: 14
v_call: TRBV11-2
cdr3_aa: CASSLGSSGNTIYF

clone_size: once
cdr3_length: 15
v_call: TRBV10-2
cdr3_aa: CASSEPGQDKNIQYF

clone_size: -
cdr3_length: 15
v_call: TRBV9
cdr3_aa: CASSVEGREGNEQFF

clone_size: -
cdr3_length: 13
v_call: TRBV7-9
cdr3_aa: CASSSYPNTEAFF

clone_size: -
cdr3_length: 16
v_call: TRBV7-2
cdr3_aa: CASSPGGFSGANVLTF

clone_size: -
cdr3_length: 11
v_call: TRBV7-2
cdr3_aa: CASSLQETQYF

clone_size: -
cdr3_length: 18
v_call: TRBV5-1
cdr3_aa: CASSLDTVQRARVEKPYF

clone_size: -
cdr3_length: 16
v_call: TRBV9
cdr3_aa: CASSVGGQKIYNEQFF

clone_size: -
cdr3_length: 15
v_call: TRBV5-1
cdr3_aa: CASSYQRLAGVLQFF

clone_size: -
cdr3_length: 18
v_call: TRBV9
cdr3_aa: CASSASRDRGPGANVLTF

clone_size: -
cdr3_length: 15
v_call: TRBV4-2
cdr3_aa: CASSQAWDMDTEQYF

clone_size: -
cdr3_length: 14
v_call: TRBV5-1
cdr3_aa: CASSFGTVQETQYF

clone_size: once
cdr3_length: 12
v_call: TRBV5-6
cdr3_aa: CASSFLSYGYTF

clone_size: -
cdr3_length: 13
v_call: TRBV19
cdr3_aa: CASRSETNYGYTF

clone_size: -
cdr3_length: 18
v_call: TRBV4-1
cdr3_aa: CASSQILGGRELTDTQYF

clone_size: -
cdr3_length: 13
v_call: TRBV18
cdr3_aa: CASSGTVLGTQYF

clone_size: -
cdr3_length: 17
v_call: TRBV27
cdr3_aa: CASSPLRLAGAHNEQFF

clone_size: -
cdr3_length: 16
v_call: TRBV25-1
cdr3_aa: CASTPDNPLAQAKLFF

clone_size: -
cdr3_length: 15
v_call: TRBV28
cdr3_aa: CASIVGGRAVGELFF

clone_size: -
cdr3_length: 15
v_call: TRBV27
cdr3_aa: CASSGGGDVRYEQYF

clone_size: few
cdr3_length: 15
v_call: TRBV19
cdr3_aa: CASTEAEGRNTEAFF

clone_size: -
cdr3_length: 14
v_call: TRBV5-4
cdr3_aa: CASSLGTNTDTQYF

clone_size: -
cdr3_length: 13
v_call: TRBV7-3
cdr3_aa: CASSQGLSGELFF

clone_size: -
cdr3_length: 18
v_call: TRBV19
cdr3_aa: CASSRGASGMRGQETQYF

clone_size: -
cdr3_length: 15
v_call: TRBV4-1
cdr3_aa: CASSQNRGPNTEAFF

clone_size: once
cdr3_length: 16
v_call: TRBV18
cdr3_aa: CASSRLAGTSTDTQYF

clone_size: -
cdr3_length: 14
v_call: TRBV2
cdr3_aa: CAGQVEEKNTEAFF

clone_size: -
cdr3_length: 19
v_call: TRBV5-1
cdr3_aa: CASSLYAGGASGRSHEQYF

clone_size: -
cdr3_length: 17
v_call: TRBV10-2
cdr3_aa: CASSRGLAGDIRGEQFF

clone_size: once
cdr3_length: 15
v_call: TRBV5-4
cdr3_aa: CASSAQWGQSHGYTF

clone_size: -
cdr3_length: 14
v_call: TRBV9
cdr3_aa: CASSRQGNQETQYF